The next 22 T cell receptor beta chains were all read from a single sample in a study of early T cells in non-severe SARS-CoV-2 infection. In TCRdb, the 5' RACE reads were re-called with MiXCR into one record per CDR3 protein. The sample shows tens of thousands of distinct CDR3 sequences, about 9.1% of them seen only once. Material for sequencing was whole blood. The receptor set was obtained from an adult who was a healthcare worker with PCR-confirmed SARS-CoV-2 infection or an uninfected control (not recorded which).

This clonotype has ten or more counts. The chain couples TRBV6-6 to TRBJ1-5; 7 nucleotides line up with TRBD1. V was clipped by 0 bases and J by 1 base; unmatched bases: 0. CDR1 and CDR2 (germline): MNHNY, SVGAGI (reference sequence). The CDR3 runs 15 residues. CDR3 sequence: CASSYSDRSNQPQHF. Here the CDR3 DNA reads TGTGCCAGCAGTTACTCGGACAGGAGCAATCAGCCCCAGCATTTT.

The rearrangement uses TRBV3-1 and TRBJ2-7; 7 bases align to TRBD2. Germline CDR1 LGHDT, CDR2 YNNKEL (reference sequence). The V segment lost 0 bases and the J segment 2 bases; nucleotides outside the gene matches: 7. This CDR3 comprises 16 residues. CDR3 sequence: CASSQDQGGGAYEQYF. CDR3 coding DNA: TGTGCCAGCAGCCAAGATCAAGGCGGGGGTGCCTACGAGCAGTACTTC.

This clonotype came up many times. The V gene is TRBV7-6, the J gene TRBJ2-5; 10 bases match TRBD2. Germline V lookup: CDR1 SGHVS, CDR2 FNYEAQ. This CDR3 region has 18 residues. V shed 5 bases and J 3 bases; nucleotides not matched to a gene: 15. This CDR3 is CASSAPSGRMGFEETQYF. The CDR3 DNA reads TGTGCCAGCAGCGCCCCTAGCGGGAGAATGGGGTTTGAAGAGACCCAGTACTTC.

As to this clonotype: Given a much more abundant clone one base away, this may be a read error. CDR3 amino acids: CANSPYLGTYGNEQFF. DNA of the CDR3: TGTGCCAACAGCCCGTACCTCGGGACTTACGGCAATGAGCAGTTCTTC. V usage is TRBV3-1 and J usage is TRBJ2-1; D is perhaps TRBD2 (6 bases). The length of the CDR3 is 16 residues. Germline V gene sequence: CDR1 LGHDT, CDR2 YNNKEL (reference sequence).

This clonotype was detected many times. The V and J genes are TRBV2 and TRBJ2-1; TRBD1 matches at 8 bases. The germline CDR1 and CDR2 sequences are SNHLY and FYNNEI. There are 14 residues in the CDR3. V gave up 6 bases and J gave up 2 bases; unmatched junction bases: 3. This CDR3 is CASRQGDTYNEQFF. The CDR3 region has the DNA TGTGCCAGCAGACAGGGGGACACCTACAATGAGCAGTTCTTC.

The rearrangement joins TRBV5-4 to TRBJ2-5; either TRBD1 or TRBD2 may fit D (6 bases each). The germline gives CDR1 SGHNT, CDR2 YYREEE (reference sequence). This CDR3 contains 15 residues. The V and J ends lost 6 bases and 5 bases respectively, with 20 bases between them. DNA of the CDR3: TGTGCCAGCACCTTCGGAGGGGGACGGGAGGAGACCCAGTACTTC. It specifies CASTFGGGREETQYF. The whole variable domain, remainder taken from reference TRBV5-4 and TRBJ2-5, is ETGVTQSPTHLIKTRGQQVTLRCSSQSGHNTVSWYQQALGQGPQFIFQYYREEENGRGNFPPRFSGLQFPNYSSELNVNALELDDSALYLCASTFGGGREETQYFGPGTRLLVL.

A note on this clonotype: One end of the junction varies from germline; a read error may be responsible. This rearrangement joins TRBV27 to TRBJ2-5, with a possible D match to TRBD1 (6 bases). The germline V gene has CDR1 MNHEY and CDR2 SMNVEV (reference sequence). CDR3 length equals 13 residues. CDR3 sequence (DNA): TGTGCCGGCAGTCCTCGACAGGAAGAGACCCAGTACTTC. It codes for CAGSPRQEETQYF.

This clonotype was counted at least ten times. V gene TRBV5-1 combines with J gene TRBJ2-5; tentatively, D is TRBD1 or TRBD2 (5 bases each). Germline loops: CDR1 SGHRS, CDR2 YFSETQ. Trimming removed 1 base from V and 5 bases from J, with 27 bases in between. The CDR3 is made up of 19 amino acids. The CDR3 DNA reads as TGCGCCAGCAGCTTGAGCGGTCAGGGCCCTACGGGCCGGTCGGAGACCCAGTACTTC. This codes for CASSLSGQGPTGRSETQYF. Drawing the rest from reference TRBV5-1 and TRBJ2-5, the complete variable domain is KAGVTQTPRYLIKTRGQQVTLSCSPISGHRSVSWYQQTPGQGLQFLFEYFSETQRNKGNFPGRFSGRQFSNSRSEMNVSTLELGDSALYLCASSLSGQGPTGRSETQYFGPGTRLLVL.

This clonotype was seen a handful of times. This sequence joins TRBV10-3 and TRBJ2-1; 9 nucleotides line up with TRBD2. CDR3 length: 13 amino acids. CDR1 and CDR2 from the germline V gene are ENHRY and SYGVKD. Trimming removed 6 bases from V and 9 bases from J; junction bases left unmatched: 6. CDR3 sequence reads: CAIRAGGPVEQFF. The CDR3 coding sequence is TGTGCCATCAGAGCGGGAGGACCAGTTGAGCAGTTCTTC.

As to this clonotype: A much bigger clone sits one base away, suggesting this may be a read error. CDR3 region: CATSRDFGQAVKQYF. CDR3 DNA: TGTGCCACCAGCAGAGATTTCGGACAGGCGGTCAAGCAGTACTTC. The gene calls are TRBV15 and TRBJ2-7; 7 nucleotides agree with TRBD1. Trimming removed 0 bases from V and 8 bases from J; junction bases left unmatched: 10. Germline-derived CDR1 and CDR2 are LNHNV and YYDKDF (reference sequence). The CDR3 consists of 15 residues.

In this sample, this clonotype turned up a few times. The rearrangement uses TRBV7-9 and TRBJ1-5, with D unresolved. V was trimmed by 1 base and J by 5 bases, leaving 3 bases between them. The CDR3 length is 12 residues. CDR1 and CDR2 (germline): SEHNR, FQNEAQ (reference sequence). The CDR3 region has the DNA TGTGCCAGCAGCTTAGGCCATCAGCCCCAGCATTTT. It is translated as CASSLGHQPQHF.

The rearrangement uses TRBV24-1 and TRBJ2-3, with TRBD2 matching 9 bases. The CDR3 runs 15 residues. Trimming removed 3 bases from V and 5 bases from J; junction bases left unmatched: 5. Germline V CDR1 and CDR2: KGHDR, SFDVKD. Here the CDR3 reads CATSDPSGMLDTQYF. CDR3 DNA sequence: TGTGCCACCAGTGATCCTAGCGGGATGCTAGATACGCAGTATTTT.

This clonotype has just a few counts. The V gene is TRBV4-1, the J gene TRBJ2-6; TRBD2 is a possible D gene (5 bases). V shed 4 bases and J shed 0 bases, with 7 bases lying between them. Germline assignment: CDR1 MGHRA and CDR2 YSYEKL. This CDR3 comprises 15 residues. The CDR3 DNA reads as TGCGCCAGCAGCCGAGGGAGCTCTGGGGCCAACGTCCTGACTTTC. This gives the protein CASSRGSSGANVLTF.

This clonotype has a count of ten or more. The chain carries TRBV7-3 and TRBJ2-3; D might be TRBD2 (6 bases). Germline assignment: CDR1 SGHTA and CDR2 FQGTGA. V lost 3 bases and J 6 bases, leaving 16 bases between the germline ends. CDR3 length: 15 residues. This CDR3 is CASSLEGDSADTQYF. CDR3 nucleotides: TGTGCCAGCAGCTTGGAGGGAGACTCGGCCGATACGCAGTATTTT.

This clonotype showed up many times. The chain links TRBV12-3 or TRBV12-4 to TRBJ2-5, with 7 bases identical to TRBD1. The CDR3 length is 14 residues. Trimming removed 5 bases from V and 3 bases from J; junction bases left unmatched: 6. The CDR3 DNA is TGTGCCAGCAGTAGGGGCACAGGGGAAGAGACCCAGTACTTC. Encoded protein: CASSRGTGEETQYF.

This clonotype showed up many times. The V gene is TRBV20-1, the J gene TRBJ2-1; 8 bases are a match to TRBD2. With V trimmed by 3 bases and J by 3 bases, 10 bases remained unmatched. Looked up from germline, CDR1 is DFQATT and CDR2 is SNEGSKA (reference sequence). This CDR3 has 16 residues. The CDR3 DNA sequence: TGCAGTGCTAGCCCCTCGGGAGGGTTCCTCTACAATGAGCAGTTCTTC. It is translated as CSASPSGGFLYNEQFF.

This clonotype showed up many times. This CDR3 reads CASSVVSSGNDEQFF. For the CDR3, the DNA is TGTGCCAGCAGCGTAGTTAGTAGCGGGAACGATGAGCAGTTCTTC. The rearrangement joins TRBV9 to TRBJ2-1, with 8 bases that match TRBD2. There are 15 residues in the CDR3. With V trimmed by 0 bases and J by 8 bases, 7 bases remained unmatched. Germline assignment: CDR1 SGDLS and CDR2 YYNGEE.

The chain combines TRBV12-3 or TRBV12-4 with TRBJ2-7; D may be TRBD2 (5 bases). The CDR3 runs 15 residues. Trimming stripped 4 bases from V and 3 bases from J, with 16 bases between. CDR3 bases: TGTGCCAGCAGTTGGGGAGACGGAACGAGCTACGAGCAGTACTTC. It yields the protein CASSWGDGTSYEQYF.

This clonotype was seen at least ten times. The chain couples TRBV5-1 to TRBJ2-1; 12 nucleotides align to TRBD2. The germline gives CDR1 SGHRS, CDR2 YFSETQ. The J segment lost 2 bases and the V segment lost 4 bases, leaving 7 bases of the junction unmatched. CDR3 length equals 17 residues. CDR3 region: CASSHGLAGPAYNEQFF. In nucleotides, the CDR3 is TGCGCCAGCAGCCACGGACTAGCGGGGCCTGCCTACAATGAGCAGTTCTTC.

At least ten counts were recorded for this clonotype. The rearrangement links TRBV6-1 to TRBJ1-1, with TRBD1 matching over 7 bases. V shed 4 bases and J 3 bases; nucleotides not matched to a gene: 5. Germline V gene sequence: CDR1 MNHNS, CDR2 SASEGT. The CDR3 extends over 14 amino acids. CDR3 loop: CASSAGGGHTEAFF. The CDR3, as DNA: TGTGCCAGCAGTGCAGGGGGTGGTCACACTGAAGCTTTCTTT.

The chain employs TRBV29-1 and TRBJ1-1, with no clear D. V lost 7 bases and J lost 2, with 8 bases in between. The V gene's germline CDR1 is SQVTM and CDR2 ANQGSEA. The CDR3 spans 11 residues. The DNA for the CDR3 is TGCAGCGGGCAGGATAACACTGAAGCTTTCTTT. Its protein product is CSGQDNTEAFF.

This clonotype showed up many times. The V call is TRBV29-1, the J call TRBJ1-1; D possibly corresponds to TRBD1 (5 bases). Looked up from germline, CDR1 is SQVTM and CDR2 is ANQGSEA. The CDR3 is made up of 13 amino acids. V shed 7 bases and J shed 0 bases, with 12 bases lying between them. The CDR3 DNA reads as TGCAGCGCTGAGACAGTGTTGAACACTGAAGCTTTCTTT. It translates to CSAETVLNTEAFF.